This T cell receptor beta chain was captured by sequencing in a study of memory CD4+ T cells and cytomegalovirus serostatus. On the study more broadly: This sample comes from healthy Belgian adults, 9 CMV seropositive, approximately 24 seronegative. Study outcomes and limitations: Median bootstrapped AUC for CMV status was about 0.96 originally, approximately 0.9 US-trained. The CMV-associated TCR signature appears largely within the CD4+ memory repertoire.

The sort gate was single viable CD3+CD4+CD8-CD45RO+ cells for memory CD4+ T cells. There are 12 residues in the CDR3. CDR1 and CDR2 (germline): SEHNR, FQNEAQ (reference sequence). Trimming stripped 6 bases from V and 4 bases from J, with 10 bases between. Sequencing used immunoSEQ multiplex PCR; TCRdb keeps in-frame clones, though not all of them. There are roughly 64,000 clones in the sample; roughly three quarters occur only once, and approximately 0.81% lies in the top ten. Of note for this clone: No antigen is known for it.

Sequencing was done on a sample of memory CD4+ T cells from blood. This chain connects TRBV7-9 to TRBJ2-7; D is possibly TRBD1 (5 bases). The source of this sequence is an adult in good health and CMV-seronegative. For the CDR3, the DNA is TGTGCCAGCAGGACACAGGAATACGAGCAGTACTTC. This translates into CASRTQEYEQYF.